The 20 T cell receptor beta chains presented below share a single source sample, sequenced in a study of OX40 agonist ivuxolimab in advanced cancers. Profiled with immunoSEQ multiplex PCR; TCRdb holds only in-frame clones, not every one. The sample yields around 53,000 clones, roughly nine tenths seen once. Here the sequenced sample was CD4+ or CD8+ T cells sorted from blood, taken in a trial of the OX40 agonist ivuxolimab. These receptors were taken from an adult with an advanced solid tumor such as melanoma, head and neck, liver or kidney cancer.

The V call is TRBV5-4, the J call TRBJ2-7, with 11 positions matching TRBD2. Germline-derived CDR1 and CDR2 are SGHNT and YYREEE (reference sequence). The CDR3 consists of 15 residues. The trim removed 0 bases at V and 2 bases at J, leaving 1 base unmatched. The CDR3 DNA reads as TGTGCCAGCAGCTTGGGTAGCGGGGGGGCCTACGAGCAGTACTTC. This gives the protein CASSLGSGGAYEQYF.

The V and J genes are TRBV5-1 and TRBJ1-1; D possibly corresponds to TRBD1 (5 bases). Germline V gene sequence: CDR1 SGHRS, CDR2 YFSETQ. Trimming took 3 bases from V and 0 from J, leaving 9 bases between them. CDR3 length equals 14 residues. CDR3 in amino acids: CASSSQGLNTEAFF. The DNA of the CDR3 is TGCGCCAGCAGCTCGCAGGGCTTGAACACTGAAGCTTTCTTT.

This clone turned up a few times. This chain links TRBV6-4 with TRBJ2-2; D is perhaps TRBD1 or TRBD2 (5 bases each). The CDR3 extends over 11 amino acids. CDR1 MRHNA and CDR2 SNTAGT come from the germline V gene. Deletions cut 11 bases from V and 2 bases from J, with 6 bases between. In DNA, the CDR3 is TGTGCCGGGGGAAACACCGGGGAGCTGTTTTTT. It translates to CAGGNTGELFF.

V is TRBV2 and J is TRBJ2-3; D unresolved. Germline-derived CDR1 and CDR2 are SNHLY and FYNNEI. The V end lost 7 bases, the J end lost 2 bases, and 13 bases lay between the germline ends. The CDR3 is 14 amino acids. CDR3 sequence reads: CASTPEVATDTQYF. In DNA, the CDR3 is TGTGCCAGCACTCCCGAGGTTGCCACAGATACGCAGTATTTT.

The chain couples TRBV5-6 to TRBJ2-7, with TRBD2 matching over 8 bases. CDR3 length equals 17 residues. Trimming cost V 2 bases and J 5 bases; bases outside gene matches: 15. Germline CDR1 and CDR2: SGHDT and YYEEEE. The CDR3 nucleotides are TGTGCCAGCAGCTTAAGCTCGGGACTAGATCAATCCCACGAGCAGTACTTC. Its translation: CASSLSSGLDQSHEQYF.

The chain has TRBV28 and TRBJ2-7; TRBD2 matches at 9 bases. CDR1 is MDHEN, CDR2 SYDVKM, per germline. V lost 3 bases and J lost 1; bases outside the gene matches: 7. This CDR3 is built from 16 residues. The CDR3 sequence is CASSFYRGGGSYEQYF. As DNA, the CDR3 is TGTGCCAGCAGTTTTTATCGCGGGGGGGGATCCTACGAGCAGTACTTC.

CDR3 in DNA: TGTGCCAGCAGCTTGGCGGACAGGGGGGATGGCTACACCTTC. This encodes CASSLADRGDGYTF. The chain links TRBV5-4 to TRBJ1-2; 10 nucleotides align to TRBD1. CDR1 and CDR2 from the germline V gene are SGHNT and YYREEE (reference sequence). Unmatched junction bases numbered 2, after V lost 0 bases and J lost 6 bases. This CDR3 is 14 amino acids long. Supplemented by reference TRBV5-4 and TRBJ1-2, the full variable domain reads ETGVTQSPTHLIKTRGQQVTLRCSSQSGHNTVSWYQQALGQGPQFIFQYYREEENGRGNFPPRFSGLQFPNYSSELNVNALELDDSALYLCASSLADRGDGYTFGSGTRLTVV.

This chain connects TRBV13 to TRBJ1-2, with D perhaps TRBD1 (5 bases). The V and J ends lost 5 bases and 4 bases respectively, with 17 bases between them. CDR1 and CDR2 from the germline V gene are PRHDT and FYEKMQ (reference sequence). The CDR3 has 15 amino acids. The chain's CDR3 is CASSRNAGALYGYTF. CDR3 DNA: TGTGCCAGCAGCCGTAATGCCGGGGCACTCTATGGCTACACCTTC.

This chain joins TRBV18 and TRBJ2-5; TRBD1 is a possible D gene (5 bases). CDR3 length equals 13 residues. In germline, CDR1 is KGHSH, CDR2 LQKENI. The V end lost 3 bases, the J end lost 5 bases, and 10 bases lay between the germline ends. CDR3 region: CASSPAGWETQYF. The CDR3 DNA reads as TGTGCCAGCTCACCTGCAGGGTGGGAGACCCAGTACTTC.

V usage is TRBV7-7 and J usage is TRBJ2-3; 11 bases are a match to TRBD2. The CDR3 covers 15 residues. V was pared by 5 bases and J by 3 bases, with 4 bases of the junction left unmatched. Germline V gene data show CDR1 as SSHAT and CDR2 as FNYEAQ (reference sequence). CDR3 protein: CASSPTSGVTDTQYF. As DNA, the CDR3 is TGTGCCAGCAGCCCGACTAGCGGGGTGACAGATACGCAGTATTTT. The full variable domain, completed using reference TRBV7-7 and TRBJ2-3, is GAGVSQSPRYKVTKRGQDVTLRCDPISSHATLYWYQQALGQGPEFLTYFNYEAQPDKSGLPSDRFSAERPEGSISTLTIQRTEQRDSAMYRCASSPTSGVTDTQYFGPGTRLTVL.

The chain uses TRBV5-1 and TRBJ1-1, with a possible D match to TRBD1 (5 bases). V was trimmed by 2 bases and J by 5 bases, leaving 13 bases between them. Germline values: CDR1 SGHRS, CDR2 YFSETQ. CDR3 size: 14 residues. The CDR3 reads CASSLGAGMTEAFF. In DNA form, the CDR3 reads TGCGCCAGCAGCTTAGGGGCAGGGATGACTGAAGCTTTCTTT.

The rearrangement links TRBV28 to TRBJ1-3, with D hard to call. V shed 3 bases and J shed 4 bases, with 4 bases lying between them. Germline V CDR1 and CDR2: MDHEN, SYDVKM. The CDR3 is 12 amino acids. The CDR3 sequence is CASSFGGNTIYF. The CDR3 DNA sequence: TGTGCCAGCAGTTTCGGGGGAAACACCATATATTTT.

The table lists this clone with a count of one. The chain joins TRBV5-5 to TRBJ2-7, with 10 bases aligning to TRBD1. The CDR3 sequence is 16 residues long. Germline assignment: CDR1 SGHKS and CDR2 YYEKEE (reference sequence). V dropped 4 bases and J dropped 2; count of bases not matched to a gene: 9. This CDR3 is CASSPTGQGSPYEQYF. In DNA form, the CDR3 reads TGTGCCAGCAGCCCGACGGGACAGGGGTCCCCCTACGAGCAGTACTTC.

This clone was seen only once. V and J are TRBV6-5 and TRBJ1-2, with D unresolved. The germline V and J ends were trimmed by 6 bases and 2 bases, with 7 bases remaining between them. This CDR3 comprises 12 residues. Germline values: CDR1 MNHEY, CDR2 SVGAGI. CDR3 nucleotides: TGTGCCAGCAGGCCTGGGAACTATGGCTACACCTTC. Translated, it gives CASRPGNYGYTF.

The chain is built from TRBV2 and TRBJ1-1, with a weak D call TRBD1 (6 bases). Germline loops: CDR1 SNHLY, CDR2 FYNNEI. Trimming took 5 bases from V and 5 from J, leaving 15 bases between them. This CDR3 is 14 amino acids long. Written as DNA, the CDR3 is TGTGCCAGCAGTAAGACCTCAGGGGAAACTGAAGCTTTCTTT. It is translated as CASSKTSGETEAFF.

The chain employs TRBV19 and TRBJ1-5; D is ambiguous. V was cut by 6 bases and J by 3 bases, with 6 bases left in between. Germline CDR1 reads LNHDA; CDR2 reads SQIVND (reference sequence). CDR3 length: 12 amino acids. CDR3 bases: TGTGCCAGTAGGCACTCCAATCAGCCCCAGCATTTT. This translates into CASRHSNQPQHF.

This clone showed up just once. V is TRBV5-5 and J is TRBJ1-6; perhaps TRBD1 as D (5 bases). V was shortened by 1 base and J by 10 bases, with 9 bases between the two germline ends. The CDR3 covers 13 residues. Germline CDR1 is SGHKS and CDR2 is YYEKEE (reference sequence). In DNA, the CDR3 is TGTGCCAGCAGCTTGTCCGGGGGATCACCCCTCCACTTT. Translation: CASSLSGGSPLHF. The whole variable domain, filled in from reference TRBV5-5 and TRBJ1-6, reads DAGVTQSPTHLIKTRGQQVTLRCSPISGHKSVSWYQQVLGQGPQFIFQYYEKEERGRGNFPDRFSARQFPNYSSELNVNALLLGDSALYLCASSLSGGSPLHFGNGTRLTVT.

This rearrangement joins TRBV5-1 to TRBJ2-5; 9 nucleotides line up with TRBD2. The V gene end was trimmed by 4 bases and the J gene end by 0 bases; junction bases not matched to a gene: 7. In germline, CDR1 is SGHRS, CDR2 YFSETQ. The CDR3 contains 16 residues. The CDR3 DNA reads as TGCGCCAGCAGCCCCCGGACTAGCGATAACCAAGAGACCCAGTACTTC. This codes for CASSPRTSDNQETQYF.

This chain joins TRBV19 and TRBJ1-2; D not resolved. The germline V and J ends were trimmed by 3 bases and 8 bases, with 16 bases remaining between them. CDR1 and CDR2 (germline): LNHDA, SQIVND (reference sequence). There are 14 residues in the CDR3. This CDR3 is CASSIEGRDRGYTF. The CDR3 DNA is TGTGCCAGTAGTATCGAAGGGCGGGATCGGGGCTACACCTTC.

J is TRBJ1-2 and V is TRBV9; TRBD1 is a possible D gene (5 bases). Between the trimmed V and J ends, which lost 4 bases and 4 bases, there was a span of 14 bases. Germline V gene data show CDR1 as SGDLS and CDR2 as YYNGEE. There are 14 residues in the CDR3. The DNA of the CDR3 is TGTGCCAGCAGCCCTGACAGATTCCTCTATGGCTACACCTTC. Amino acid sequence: CASSPDRFLYGYTF.